Detailed here is one T cell receptor beta chain. Its antigen is undetermined. This specimen belongs to a study of shared clonotypes between healthy human individuals. The protocol was immunoSEQ multiplex PCR, while the TCRdb copy is restricted to in-frame clones and leaves out a portion. This sample has over 2 million clones; 85% to 95% occur once, and the top ten carry 0.37%. The donor population consisted of healthy HIV-negative adults with no recent acute infections or vaccinations. General study findings and limits: Generation probabilities of non-shared clonotypes were lower (relative to those shared by all four donors). Specimens sampled were limited to blood, with tissue repertoires likely differing.

This TCR was sampled from a young man in good health. Some clones in this sample may be carry-over from other donors' samples. The sequencing sample was made of naive CD4+ T cells from PBMCs. The subset is: CD45RA+ positively selected.

The CDR3 spells CASSLMFRGEKLFF. The CDR3 DNA reads as TGTGCCAGCAGCTTGATGTTCCGGGGGGAAAAACTGTTTTTT. The chain couples TRBV5-6 to TRBJ1-4, with D possibly matching TRBD1 (5 bases). Germline V gives CDR1 SGHDT, CDR2 YYEEEE. V lost 1 base, J lost 8 bases, and 12 bases lay in between. The CDR3 runs to 14 residues.